This is a list of T cell receptor beta chains from one sample in a study of cytomegalovirus exposure and HLA in healthy donors. Sequenced by immunoSEQ multiplex PCR; TCRdb stores in-frame clones only, minus some. The sample lists 150,000 or so clones; just under 85% were seen once. Sequencing was carried out using PBMCs. These receptors were taken from a man aged 25 to 40 in good health and CMV-seropositive. The CDR3 runs from the conserved cysteine through the conserved F or W. D genes are given only for firm matches. Expanded clones are given a class, and other clones once, few, many or no size at all.

TRBV19	.	15	TRBJ1-5	.	CASTLGGYPNQPQHF	TGTGCCAGTACCCTAGGAGGGTATCCCAATCAGCCCCAGCATTTT
TRBV28	TRBD1	9	TRBJ1-1	.	CARTGVPFF	TGTGCCAGGACAGGGGTACCTTTCTTT
TRBV4-1	TRBD2	18	TRBJ2-3	.	CASSQGPSGGFSTDTQYF	TGCGCCAGCAGCCAAGGCCCTAGCGGGGGCTTTAGCACAGATACGCAGTATTTT
TRBV5-4	.	15	TRBJ2-5	.	CASSLFRDYGETQYF	TGTGCCAGCAGCTTATTCCGGGATTACGGGGAGACCCAGTACTTC
TRBV25-1	TRBD2	18	TRBJ2-1	.	CASSGPRTSGTSYNEQFF	TGTGCCAGCAGTGGCCCGAGGACTAGCGGGACATCATACAATGAGCAGTTCTTC
TRBV5-1	TRBD1	15	TRBJ2-7	once	CASSFSGGPGPEQYF	TGCGCCAGCAGCTTTTCAGGGGGCCCCGGGCCCGAGCAGTACTTC
TRBV18	TRBD1	18	TRBJ1-3	.	CASSPNPTGGGSGNTIYF	TGTGCCAGCTCACCTAATCCTACAGGGGGCGGTTCTGGAAACACCATATATTTT
TRBV28	.	12	TRBJ2-7	.	CASTTPEFEQYF	TGTGCCAGCACCACCCCGGAGTTCGAGCAGTACTTC
TRBV7-8	TRBD2	17	TRBJ2-1	.	CASSGRGAGGIYNEQFF	TGTGCCAGCAGCGGGCGTGGAGCGGGGGGGATCTACAATGAGCAGTTCTTC
TRBV11-2	.	15	TRBJ2-7	few	CASSYGGLFSYEQYF	TGTGCCAGCAGCTATGGAGGACTATTCTCCTACGAGCAGTACTTC
TRBV13	TRBD1	15	TRBJ2-7	.	CASSLDGQGAREQYF	TGTGCCAGCAGCTTAGATGGACAGGGGGCAAGAGAGCAGTACTTC
TRBV28	TRBD1	16	TRBJ2-7	.	CASRLGGGTGAYEQYF	TGTGCCAGCAGACTGGGTGGGGGGACAGGGGCCTACGAGCAGTACTTC
TRBV7-9	TRBD1	15	TRBJ1-4	.	CASSFGTGGLEKLFF	TGTGCCAGCAGCTTTGGGACAGGAGGTCTTGAAAAACTGTTTTTT
TRBV10-3	TRBD1	15	TRBJ1-1	few	CAISESGGQRTEAFF	TGTGCCATCAGTGAGTCTGGGGGACAGAGGACTGAAGCTTTCTTT
TRBV18	TRBD1	15	TRBJ1-2	.	CASSLTGGSNYGYTF	TGTGCCAGCTCTCTGACAGGGGGCTCTAACTATGGCTACACCTTC
TRBV6-6	.	13	TRBJ1-5	few	CASRHEPGQPQHF	TGTGCCAGCAGGCACGAACCGGGTCAGCCCCAGCATTTT
TRBV25-1	.	13	TRBJ2-7	.	CASSEEVSYEQYF	TGTGCCAGCAGTGAGGAGGTTTCCTACGAGCAGTACTTC
TRBV30	.	14	TRBJ2-3	.	CAWSPGLSTDTQYF	TGTGCCTGGAGTCCAGGGCTGAGCACAGATACGCAGTATTTT
TRBV27	.	14	TRBJ2-7	.	CASSFTGVGYEQYF	TGTGCCAGCAGTTTTACGGGAGTAGGCTACGAGCAGTACTTC
TRBV28	.	15	TRBJ2-5	.	CASSGGQGVTETQYF	TGTGCCAGCAGTGGAGGGCAGGGGGTGACGGAGACCCAGTACTTC
TRBV5-4	TRBD1	15	TRBJ2-1	once	CASSFGQGGRNEQFF	TGTGCCAGCAGTTTTGGACAGGGGGGTCGGAATGAGCAGTTCTTC
TRBV7-3	TRBD1	14	TRBJ1-3	.	CASSDNQGAGTIYF	TGTGCCAGCAGCGATAACCAGGGGGCAGGCACCATATATTTT
TRBV28	TRBD2	15	TRBJ2-1	.	CASSSLAGGTNEQFF	TGTGCCAGCAGTTCCTTAGCGGGGGGGACCAATGAGCAGTTCTTC
TRBV7-2	TRBD2	15	TRBJ2-1	few	CASSYGRGGQGEQFF	TGTGCCAGCAGCTACGGGAGGGGGGGCCAGGGTGAGCAGTTCTTC
TRBV28	TRBD1	14	TRBJ1-2	.	CASSPTGANYGYTF	TGTGCCAGCAGCCCGACAGGGGCTAACTATGGCTACACCTTC
TRBV5-1	TRBD2	15	TRBJ2-1	.	CASSYLAGGTNEQFF	TGCGCCAGCAGCTATCTAGCGGGGGGGACCAATGAGCAGTTCTTC
TRBV18	.	13	TRBJ1-5	.	CASSQQGTEPQHF	TGTGCCAGCTCACAACAGGGTACGGAGCCCCAGCATTTT
TRBV13	TRBD2	13	TRBJ2-7	.	CAGSSGLAYEQYF	TGTGCCGGCAGCTCCGGACTAGCCTACGAGCAGTACTTC
TRBV5-1	.	14	TRBJ1-1	.	CASSLGTPITEAFF	TGCGCCAGCAGCTTGGGGACACCTATAACTGAAGCTTTCTTT
TRBV5-8	.	15	TRBJ1-2	.	CASSGSNPEIYGYTF	TGTGCCAGCAGCGGGAGTAACCCTGAAATCTATGGCTACACCTTC
TRBV6-1	TRBD1	14	TRBJ2-1	.	CASRQGNGPSEQFF	TGTGCCAGCCGACAGGGGAATGGCCCGAGTGAGCAGTTCTTC
TRBV28	.	15	TRBJ1-5	once	CASSYLGGEYQPQHF	TGTGCCAGCAGTTACTTGGGGGGGGAGTATCAGCCCCAGCATTTT
TRBV2	TRBD2	17	TRBJ2-1	.	CASSETRLAGGYNEQFF	TGTGCCAGCAGTGAAACCAGGCTAGCGGGAGGGTACAATGAGCAGTTCTTC
TRBV28	.	15	TRBJ2-3	once	CASSSTSHSTDTQYF	TGTGCCAGCAGTTCAACTAGCCACAGCACAGATACGCAGTATTTT
TRBV4-1	.	15	TRBJ1-2	.	CASSQVILSLKGYTF	TGCGCCAGCAGCCAAGTTATACTGTCCCTAAAAGGCTACACCTTC
TRBV4-1	.	14	TRBJ1-2	.	CASSQGWGDYGYTF	TGCGCCAGCAGCCAAGGTTGGGGAGACTATGGCTACACCTTC
TRBV30	TRBD2	15	TRBJ2-1	.	CAWSGGDYPNNEQFF	TGTGCCTGGAGTGGGGGGGACTACCCAAACAATGAGCAGTTCTTC
TRBV28	TRBD1	16	TRBJ2-5	.	CASSLSRTGGQETQYF	TGTGCCAGCAGTTTAAGTCGGACAGGGGGCCAAGAGACCCAGTACTTC
TRBV5-6	.	14	TRBJ2-7	.	CASSWTGTKDEQYF	TGTGCCAGCAGCTGGACAGGGACTAAAGACGAGCAGTACTTC
TRBV18	.	12	TRBJ2-1	.	CASSPQQNEQFF	TGTGCCAGCTCACCACAACAAAATGAGCAGTTCTTC